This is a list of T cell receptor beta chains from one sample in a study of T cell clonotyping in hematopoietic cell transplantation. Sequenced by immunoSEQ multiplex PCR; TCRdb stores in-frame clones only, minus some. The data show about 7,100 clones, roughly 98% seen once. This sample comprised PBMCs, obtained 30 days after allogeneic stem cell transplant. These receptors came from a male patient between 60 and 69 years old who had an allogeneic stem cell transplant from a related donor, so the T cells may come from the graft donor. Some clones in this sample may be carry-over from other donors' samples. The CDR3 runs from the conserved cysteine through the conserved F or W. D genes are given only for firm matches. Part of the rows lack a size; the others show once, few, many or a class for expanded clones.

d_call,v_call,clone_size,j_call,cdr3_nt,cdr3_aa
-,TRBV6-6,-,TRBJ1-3,TGTGCCAGCAGTAGACCCCTCGGGGGAACTGGAAACACCATATATTTT,CASSRPLGGTGNTIYF
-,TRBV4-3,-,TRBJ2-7,TGCGCCAGCAGCCAAGTGAACGAGATGGCCTACGAGCAGTACTTC,CASSQVNEMAYEQYF
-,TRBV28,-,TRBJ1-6,TGTGCCAGCAGCGACCTGAGCTCCTATAATTCACCCCTCCACTTT,CASSDLSSYNSPLHF
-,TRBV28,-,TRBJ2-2,TGTGCCAGCAGCCCCCAGAACACCGGGGAGCTGTTTTTT,CASSPQNTGELFF
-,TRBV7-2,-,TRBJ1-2,TGTGCCAGCAGCTTAGGGCAGGCAGCTAACTATGGCTACACCTTC,CASSLGQAANYGYTF
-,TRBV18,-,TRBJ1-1,TGTGCCAGCTCCCCCGAGTCCGGCACTGAAGCTTTCTTT,CASSPESGTEAFF
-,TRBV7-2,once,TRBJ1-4,TGTGCCAGCAGCCAAAGGGCTCATGAAAAACTGTTTTTT,CASSQRAHEKLFF
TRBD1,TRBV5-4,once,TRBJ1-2,TGTGCCAGCAGCGGGACAGGGGTTGAGGGTGGCTACACCTTC,CASSGTGVEGGYTF
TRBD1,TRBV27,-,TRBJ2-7,TGTGCCAGCAGTCTTAGGGGGCTGAGATACGAGCAGTACTTC,CASSLRGLRYEQYF
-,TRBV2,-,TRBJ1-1,TGTGCCAGCAGTGAAGGGCGAGACACTGAAGCTTTCTTT,CASSEGRDTEAFF
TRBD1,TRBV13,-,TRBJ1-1,TGTGCCAGCAGCATGTTCTCCAGGGGGCCTATCCCTGAAGCTTTCTTT,CASSMFSRGPIPEAFF
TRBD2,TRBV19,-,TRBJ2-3,TGTGCCAGTAGTTTGGGACTAGCGGGGGAGATTAACACAGATACGCAGTATTTT,CASSLGLAGEINTDTQYF
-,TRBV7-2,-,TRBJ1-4,TGTGCCAGCAGCTTGGGGGACCCCCGGGGGCGTCTGTTTTTT,CASSLGDPRGRLFF
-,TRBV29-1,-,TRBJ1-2,TGCAGCGTCCGGGACTCACTCATTGGCTACACCTTC,CSVRDSLIGYTF
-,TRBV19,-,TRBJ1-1,TGTGCCAGTGGTGAACGTACGAACACTGAAGCTTTCTTT,CASGERTNTEAFF
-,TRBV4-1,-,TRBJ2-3,TGCGCCAGCAGCCGAGGACAGGGAGGGGGAACAGATACGCAGTATTTT,CASSRGQGGGTDTQYF
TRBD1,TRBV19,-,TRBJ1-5,TGTGCCAGTAGTACCGGGACAGGGGGTCTTCAGCCCCAGCATTTT,CASSTGTGGLQPQHF
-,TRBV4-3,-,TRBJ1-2,TGCGCCAGCAGCCAAGGGAGGCTGGGGGACTATGGCTACACCTTC,CASSQGRLGDYGYTF
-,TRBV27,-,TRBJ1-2,TGTGCCAGCAGGGGAGCAGGGTATAATTATGGCTACACCTTC,CASRGAGYNYGYTF
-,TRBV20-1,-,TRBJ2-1,TGCAGTGCTAGAGAGGCCCAGGTGTGGTTCTTC,CSAREAQVWFF
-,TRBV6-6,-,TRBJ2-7,TGTGCCAGCAGCCAACCGGGACGGGGCGTGCCCTACGAGCAGTACTTC,CASSQPGRGVPYEQYF
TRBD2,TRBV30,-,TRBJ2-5,TGTGCCTGGAGTGTACGCGGGGGGGGACAAGAGACCCAGTACTTC,CAWSVRGGGQETQYF
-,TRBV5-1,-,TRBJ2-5,TGCGCCAGCAGCCTTCGGGAGACCCAGTACTTC,CASSLRETQYF